Sequencing of this T cell receptor beta chain was carried out in a study of cytomegalovirus exposure and HLA in healthy donors. PCR primers comprised 60 Vbeta and 13 Jbeta primers. Profiling relied on immunoSEQ multiplex PCR, and the TCRdb table lists in-frame clones only, not all of them. The sample holds 150,000 to 200,000 clones, around four fifths seen once. This CDR3 comprises 13 residues. The germline V gene encodes CDR1 PRHDT and CDR2 FYEKMQ (reference sequence). Deletions cut 6 bases from V and 5 bases from J, with 13 bases between. Study-wide results and caveats: Later on, analysis showed that most CMV-associated TCR beta chains appeared to be HLA-restricted.

Nominally healthy donors were sampled, though unrecorded immune exposures were likely. Comments on this clone: What it binds is unknown.

The V call is TRBV13, the J call TRBJ1-1, with D perhaps matching TRBD1 (5 bases). The TCR was taken from a boy aged 2 to 10 in good health and CMV-seronegative. The specimen was PBMCs. This CDR3 is CASSSGGWTEAFF. The CDR3 DNA sequence: TGTGCCAGCAGTTCGGGGGGATGGACTGAAGCTTTCTTT.